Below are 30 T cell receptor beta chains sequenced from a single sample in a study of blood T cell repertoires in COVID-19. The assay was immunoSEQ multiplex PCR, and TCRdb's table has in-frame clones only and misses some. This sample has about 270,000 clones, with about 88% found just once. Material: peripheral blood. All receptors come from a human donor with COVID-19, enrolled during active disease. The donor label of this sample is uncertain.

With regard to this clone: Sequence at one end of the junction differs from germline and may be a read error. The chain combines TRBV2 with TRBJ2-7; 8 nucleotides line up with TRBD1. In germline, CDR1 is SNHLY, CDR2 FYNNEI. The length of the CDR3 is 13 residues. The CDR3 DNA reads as TGTGCCAGCACTCCAAGGGCAGGGGGCTGGTCCAACTTC. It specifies CASTPRAGGWSNF.

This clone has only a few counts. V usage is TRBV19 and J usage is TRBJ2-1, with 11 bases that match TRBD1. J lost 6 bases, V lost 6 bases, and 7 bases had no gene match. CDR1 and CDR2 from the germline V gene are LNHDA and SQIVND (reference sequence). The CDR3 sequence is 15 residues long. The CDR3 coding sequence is TGTGCCAGTAGCCCCTGGGGACAGGGGGTCAATGAGCAGTTCTTC. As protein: CASSPWGQGVNEQFF.

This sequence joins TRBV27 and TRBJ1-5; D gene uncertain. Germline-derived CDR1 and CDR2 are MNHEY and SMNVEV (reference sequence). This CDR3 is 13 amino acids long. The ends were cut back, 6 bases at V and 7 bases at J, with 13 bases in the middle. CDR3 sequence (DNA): TGTGCCAGCAGACTGACACCGGGGCAGCCCCAGCATTTT. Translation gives CASRLTPGQPQHF.

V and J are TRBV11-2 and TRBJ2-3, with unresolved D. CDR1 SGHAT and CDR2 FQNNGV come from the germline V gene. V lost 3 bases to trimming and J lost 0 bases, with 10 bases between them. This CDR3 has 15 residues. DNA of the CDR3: TGTGCCAGCAGCTTGTCTAGTGTTAGCACAGATACGCAGTATTTT. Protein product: CASSLSSVSTDTQYF.

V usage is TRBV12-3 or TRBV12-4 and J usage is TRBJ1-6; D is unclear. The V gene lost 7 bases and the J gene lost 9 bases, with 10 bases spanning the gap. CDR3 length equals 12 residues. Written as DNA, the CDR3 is TGTGCCAGCACCATCGCGGGTTCACCCCTCCACTTT. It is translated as CASTIAGSPLHF.

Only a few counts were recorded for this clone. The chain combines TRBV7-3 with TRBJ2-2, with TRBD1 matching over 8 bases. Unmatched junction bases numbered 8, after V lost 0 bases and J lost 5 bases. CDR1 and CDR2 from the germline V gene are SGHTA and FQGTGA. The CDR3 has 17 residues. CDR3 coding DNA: TGTGCCAGCAGCTTAACCCAGGGGGCCGACGGGACCGGGGAGCTGTTTTTT. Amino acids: CASSLTQGADGTGELFF.

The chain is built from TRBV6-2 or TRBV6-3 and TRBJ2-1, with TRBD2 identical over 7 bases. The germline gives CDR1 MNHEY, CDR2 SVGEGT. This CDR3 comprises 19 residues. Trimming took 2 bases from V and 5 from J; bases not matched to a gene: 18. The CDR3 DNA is TGTGCCAGCAGTTACGTTCCGAGGGGACTGGCGGGGGATAACAATGAGCAGTTCTTC. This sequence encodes CASSYVPRGLAGDNNEQFF.

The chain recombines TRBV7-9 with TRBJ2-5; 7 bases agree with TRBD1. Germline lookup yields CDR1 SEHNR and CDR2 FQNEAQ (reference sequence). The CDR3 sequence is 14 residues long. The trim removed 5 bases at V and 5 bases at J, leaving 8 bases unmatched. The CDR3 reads CASSPTGMGETQYF. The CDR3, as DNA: TGTGCCAGCAGCCCGACAGGGATGGGGGAGACCCAGTACTTC.

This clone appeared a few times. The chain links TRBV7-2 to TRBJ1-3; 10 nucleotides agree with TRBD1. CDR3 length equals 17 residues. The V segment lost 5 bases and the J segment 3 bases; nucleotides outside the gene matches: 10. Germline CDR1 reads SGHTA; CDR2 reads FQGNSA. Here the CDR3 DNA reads TGTGCCAGCAGCCCATCTTATGGGACAGGGGTTGGAAACACCATATATTTT. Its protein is CASSPSYGTGVGNTIYF.

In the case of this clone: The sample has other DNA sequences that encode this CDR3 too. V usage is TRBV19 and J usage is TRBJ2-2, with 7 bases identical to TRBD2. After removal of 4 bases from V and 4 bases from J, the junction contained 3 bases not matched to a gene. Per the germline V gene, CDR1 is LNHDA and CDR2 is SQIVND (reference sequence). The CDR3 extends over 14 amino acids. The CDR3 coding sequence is TGTGCCAGTAGTAACGGGAGGCGCACCGGGGAGCTGTTTTTT. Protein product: CASSNGRRTGELFF.

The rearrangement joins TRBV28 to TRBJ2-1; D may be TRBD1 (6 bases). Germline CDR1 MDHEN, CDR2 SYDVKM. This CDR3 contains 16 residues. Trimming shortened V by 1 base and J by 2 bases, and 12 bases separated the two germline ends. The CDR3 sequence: CASSLSPRGPYNEQFF. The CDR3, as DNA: TGTGCCAGCAGTTTATCCCCCAGGGGACCCTACAATGAGCAGTTCTTC.

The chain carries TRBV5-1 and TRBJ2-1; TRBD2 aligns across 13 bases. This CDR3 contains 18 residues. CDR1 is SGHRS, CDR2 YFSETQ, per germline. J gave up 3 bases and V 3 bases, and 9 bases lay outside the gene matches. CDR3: CASSSTGGLAGDYNEQFF. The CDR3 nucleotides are TGCGCCAGCAGCTCGACGGGAGGACTAGCGGGAGACTACAATGAGCAGTTCTTC.

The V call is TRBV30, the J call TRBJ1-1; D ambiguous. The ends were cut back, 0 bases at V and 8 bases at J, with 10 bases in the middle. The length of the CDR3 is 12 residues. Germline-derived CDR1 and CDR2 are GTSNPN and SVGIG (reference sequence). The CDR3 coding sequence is TGTGCCTGGAGTGTACTGGGCAGGGAAGCTTTCTTT. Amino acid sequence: CAWSVLGREAFF.

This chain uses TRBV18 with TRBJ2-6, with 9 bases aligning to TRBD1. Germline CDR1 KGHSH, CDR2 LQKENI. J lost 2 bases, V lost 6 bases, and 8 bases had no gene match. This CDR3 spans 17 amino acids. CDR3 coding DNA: TGTGCCAGCTCCCGATCGACAGGGGGGACTGGGGCCAACGTCCTGACTTTC. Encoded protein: CASSRSTGGTGANVLTF.

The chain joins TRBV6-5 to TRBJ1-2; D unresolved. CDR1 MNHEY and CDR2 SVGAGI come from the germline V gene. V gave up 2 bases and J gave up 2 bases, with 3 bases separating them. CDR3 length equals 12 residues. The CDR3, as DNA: TGTGCCAGCAGTTACAGCAACTATGGCTACACCTTC. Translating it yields CASSYSNYGYTF.

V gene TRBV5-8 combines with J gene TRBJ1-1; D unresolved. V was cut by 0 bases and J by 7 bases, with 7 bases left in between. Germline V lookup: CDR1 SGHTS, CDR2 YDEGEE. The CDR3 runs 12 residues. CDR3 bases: TGTGCCAGCAGCTTGGGGCACCTTGAAGCTTTCTTT. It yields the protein CASSLGHLEAFF.

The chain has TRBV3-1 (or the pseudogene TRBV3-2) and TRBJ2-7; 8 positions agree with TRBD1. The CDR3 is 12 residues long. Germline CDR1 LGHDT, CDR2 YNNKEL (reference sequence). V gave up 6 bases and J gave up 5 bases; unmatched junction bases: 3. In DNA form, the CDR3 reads TGTGCCAGCAGGACGGACAGGGACGAGCAGTACTTC. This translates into CASRTDRDEQYF.

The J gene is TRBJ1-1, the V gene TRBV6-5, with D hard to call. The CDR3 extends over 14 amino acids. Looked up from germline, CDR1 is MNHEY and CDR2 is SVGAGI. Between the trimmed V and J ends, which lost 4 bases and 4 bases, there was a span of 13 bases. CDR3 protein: CASSSVRRVTEAFF. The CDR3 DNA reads TGTGCCAGCAGTTCCGTCCGGAGGGTCACTGAAGCTTTCTTT.

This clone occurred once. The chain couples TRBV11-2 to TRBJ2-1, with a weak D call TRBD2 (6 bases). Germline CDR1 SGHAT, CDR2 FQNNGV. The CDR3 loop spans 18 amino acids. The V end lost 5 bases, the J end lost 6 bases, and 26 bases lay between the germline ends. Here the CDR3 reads CASSPYATGLARPNEQFF. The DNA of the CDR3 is TGTGCCAGCAGCCCATATGCCACGGGCCTAGCGAGACCCAATGAGCAGTTCTTC.

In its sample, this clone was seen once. CDR3 bases: TGTGCCAGCAGCTTTGGGACTAACTACAATGAGCAGTTCTTC. It encodes CASSFGTNYNEQFF. The chain employs TRBV11-2 and TRBJ2-1; 7 nucleotides align to TRBD2. The germline gives CDR1 SGHAT, CDR2 FQNNGV. V shed 3 bases and J 3 bases; nucleotides not matched to a gene: 2. The CDR3 is 14 amino acids.

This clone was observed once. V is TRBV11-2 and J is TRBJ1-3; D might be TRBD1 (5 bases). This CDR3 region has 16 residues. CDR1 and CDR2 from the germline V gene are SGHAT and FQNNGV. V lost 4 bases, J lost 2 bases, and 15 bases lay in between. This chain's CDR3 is CASSWAGRLPGNTIYF. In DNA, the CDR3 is TGTGCCAGCAGCTGGGCAGGGCGGCTCCCTGGAAACACCATATATTTT.

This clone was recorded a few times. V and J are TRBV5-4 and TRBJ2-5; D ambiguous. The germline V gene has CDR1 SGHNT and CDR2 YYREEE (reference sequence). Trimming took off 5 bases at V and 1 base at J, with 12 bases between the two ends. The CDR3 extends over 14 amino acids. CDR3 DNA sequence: TGTGCCAGCAGTTCCCCCCCCTTCCAAGAGACCCAGTACTTC. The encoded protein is CASSSPPFQETQYF.

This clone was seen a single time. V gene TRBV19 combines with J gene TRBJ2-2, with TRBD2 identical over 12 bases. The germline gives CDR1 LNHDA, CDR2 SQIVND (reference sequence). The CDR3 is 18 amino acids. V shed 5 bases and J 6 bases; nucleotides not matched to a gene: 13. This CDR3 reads CASSSSTLTSGRSGELFF. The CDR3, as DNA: TGTGCCAGTAGTTCCTCTACCCTGACTAGCGGGAGATCCGGGGAGCTGTTTTTT.

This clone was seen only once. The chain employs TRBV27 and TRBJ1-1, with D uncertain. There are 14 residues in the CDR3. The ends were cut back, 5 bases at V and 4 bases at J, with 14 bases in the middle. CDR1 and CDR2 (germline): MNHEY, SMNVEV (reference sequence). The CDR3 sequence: CASSQRERGTEAFF. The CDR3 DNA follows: TGTGCCAGCAGTCAAAGAGAAAGAGGCACTGAAGCTTTCTTT.

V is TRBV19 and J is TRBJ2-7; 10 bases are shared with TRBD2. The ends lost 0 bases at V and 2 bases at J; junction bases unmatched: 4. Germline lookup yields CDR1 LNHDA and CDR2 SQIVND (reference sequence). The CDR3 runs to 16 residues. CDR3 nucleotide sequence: TGTGCCAGTAGTATAGAATGGAGCGGGAGGGCCTACGAGCAGTACTTC. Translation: CASSIEWSGRAYEQYF. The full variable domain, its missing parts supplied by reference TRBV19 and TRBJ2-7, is DGGITQSPKYLFRKEGQNVTLSCEQNLNHDAMYWYRQDPGQGLRLIYYSQIVNDFQKGDIAEGYSVSREKKESFPLTVTSAQKNPTAFYLCASSIEWSGRAYEQYFGPGTRLTVT.

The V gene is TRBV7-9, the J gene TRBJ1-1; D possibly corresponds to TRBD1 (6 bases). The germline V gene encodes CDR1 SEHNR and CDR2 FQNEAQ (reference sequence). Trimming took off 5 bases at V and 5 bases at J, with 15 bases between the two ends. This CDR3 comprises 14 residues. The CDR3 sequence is CASSPRTAVTEAFF. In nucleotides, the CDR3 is TGTGCCAGCAGCCCCCGGACAGCTGTTACTGAAGCTTTCTTT.

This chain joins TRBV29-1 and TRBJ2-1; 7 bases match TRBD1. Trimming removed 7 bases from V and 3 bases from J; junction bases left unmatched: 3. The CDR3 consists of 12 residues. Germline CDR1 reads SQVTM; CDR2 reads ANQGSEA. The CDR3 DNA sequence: TGCAGCGGATACAGGGGCTACAATGAGCAGTTCTTC. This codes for CSGYRGYNEQFF.

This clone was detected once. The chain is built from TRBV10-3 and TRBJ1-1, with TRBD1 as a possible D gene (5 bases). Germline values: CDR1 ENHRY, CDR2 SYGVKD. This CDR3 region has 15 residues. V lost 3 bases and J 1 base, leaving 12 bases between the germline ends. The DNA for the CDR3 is TGTGCCATCAGTGAACGGGGGGATAGGAACACTGAAGCTTTCTTT. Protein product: CAISERGDRNTEAFF.

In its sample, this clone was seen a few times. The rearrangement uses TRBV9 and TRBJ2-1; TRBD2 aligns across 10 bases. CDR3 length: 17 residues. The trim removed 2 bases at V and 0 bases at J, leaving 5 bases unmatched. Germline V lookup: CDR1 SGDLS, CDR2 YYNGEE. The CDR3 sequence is CASSVPASGSSYNEQFF. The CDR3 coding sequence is TGTGCCAGCAGCGTCCCGGCTAGCGGGAGCTCCTACAATGAGCAGTTCTTC.

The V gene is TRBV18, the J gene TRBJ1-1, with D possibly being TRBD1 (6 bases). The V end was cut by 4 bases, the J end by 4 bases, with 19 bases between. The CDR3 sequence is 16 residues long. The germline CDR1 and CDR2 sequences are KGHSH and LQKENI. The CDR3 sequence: CASSLGAGARSTEAFF. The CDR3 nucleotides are TGTGCCAGCTCACTCGGTGCGGGGGCCCGGTCCACTGAAGCTTTCTTT.